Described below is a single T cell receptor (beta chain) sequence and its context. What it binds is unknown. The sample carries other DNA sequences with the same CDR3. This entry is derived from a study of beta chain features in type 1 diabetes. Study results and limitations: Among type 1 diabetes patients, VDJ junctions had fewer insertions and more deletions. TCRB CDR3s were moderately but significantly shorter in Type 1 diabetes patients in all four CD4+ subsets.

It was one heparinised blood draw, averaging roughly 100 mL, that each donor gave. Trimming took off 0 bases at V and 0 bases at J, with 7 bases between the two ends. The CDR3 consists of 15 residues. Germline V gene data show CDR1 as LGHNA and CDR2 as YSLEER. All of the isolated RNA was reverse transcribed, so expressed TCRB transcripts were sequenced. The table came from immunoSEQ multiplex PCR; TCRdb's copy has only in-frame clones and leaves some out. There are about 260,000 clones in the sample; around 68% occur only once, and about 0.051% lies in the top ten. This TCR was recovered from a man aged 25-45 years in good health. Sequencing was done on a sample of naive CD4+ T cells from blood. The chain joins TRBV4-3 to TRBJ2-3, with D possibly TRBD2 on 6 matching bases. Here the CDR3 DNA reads TGCGCCAGCAGCCAAGACGGAGGGAGCACAGATACGCAGTATTTT. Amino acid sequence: CASSQDGGSTDTQYF.